The 7 T cell receptor beta chains below were found in one sample sequenced in a study of a mutant IDH1 vaccine in newly diagnosed glioma. Which antigens these TCRs recognize remains unknown. Profiling relied on immunoSEQ multiplex PCR, and the TCRdb table lists in-frame clones only, not all of them. This sample carries about 130,000 clones, 80% of them seen once, and the ten largest clones take under 7%. Stated time point: week 11, during vaccination. With topical imiquimod, each dose of the vaccine consisted of 300 ug of mutant IDH1 20-mer peptide. Sequencing was performed on PBMCs, taken from a glioma patient whose treatment included an IDH1 peptide vaccine. The source is a man aged 35-49 years with glioma.

The gene calls are TRBV13 and TRBJ2-3; the match to TRBD2 covers 9 bases. The CDR3 runs 15 residues. The germline V gene has CDR1 PRHDT and CDR2 FYEKMQ (reference sequence). The V segment lost 7 bases and the J segment 1 base; nucleotides outside the gene matches: 6. CDR3: CASIFWTSGTDTQYF. The CDR3 DNA reads TGTGCCAGCATCTTTTGGACTAGCGGCACAGATACGCAGTATTTT.

The rearrangement joins TRBV7-2 to TRBJ2-5; a weak D match, TRBD1 (5 bases). CDR3 length: 13 residues. CDR1 SGHTA and CDR2 FQGNSA come from the germline V gene. Trimming shortened V by 2 bases and J by 5 bases, and 9 bases separated the two germline ends. The CDR3 DNA follows: TGTGCCAGCAGCTTAAGGGGTAGGGAGACCCAGTACTTC. As protein: CASSLRGRETQYF.

This clone was detected a few times. The chain couples TRBV6-1 to TRBJ2-7, with D possibly being TRBD1 (6 bases). Trimming shortened V by 5 bases and J by 3 bases, and 14 bases separated the two germline ends. Germline CDR1 and CDR2: MNHNS and SASEGT. The CDR3 is made up of 14 amino acids. The CDR3 loop is CASSPRTESYEQYF. CDR3 nucleotide sequence: TGTGCCAGCAGTCCTCGGACAGAGAGCTACGAGCAGTACTTC.

This clone occurred a few times. The chain uses TRBV7-9 and TRBJ1-1; no definite D call. Trimming cost V 1 base and J 5 bases, with 14 bases left between them. Per germline, CDR1 SEHNR and CDR2 FQNEAQ (reference sequence). The CDR3 spans 15 residues. The CDR3 region has the DNA TGTGCCAGCAGCTTAGGAGAGGGAGAGTCAACTGAAGCTTTCTTT. Its protein product is CASSLGEGESTEAFF.

The chain couples TRBV27 to TRBJ1-6, with TRBD1 matching over 8 bases. V lost 5 bases, J lost 0 bases, and 6 bases stayed unmatched. The CDR3 has 17 amino acids. Germline V CDR1 and CDR2: MNHEY, SMNVEV (reference sequence). CDR3 residues: CASSPRTGSSYNSPLHF. In DNA form, the CDR3 reads TGTGCCAGCAGTCCACGGACAGGGAGCTCCTATAATTCACCCCTCCACTTT.

Worth noting for this clone: The junction departs from germline at one end; a sequencing error may be responsible. The rearrangement joins TRBV2 to TRBJ2-2; TRBD2 agrees at 10 bases. CDR3 length: 16 residues. CDR1 is SNHLY and CDR2 is FYNNEI in the germline V gene. CDR3 amino acids: CASSQAGGPVTGELFF. Written as DNA, the CDR3 is TGTGCCAGCAGTCAAGCGGGGGGGCCAGTCACCGGGGAGCTGTTTTTT.

This clone has ten or more counts. As DNA, the CDR3 is TGTGCCAGCAGCTTAAACGGGCAAGAGACCCAGTACTTC. Protein product: CASSLNGQETQYF. The chain employs TRBV11-2 and TRBJ2-5; D remains ambiguous. CDR3 length equals 13 residues. The germline V and J ends were trimmed by 2 bases and 2 bases, with 6 bases remaining between them. Germline V gene data show CDR1 as SGHAT and CDR2 as FQNNGV.